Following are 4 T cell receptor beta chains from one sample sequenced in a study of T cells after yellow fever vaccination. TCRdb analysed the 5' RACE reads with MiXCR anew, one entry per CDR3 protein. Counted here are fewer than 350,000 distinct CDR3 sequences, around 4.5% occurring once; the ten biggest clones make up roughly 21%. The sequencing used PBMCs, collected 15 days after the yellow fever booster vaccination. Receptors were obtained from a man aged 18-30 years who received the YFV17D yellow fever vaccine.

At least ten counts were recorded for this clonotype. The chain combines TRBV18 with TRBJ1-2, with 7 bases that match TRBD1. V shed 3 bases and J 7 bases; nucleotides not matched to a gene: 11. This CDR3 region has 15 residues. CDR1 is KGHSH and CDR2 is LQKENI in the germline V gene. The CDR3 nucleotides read TGTGCCAGCTCACCGGATGCGACAGGGCTGCTTGGCTACACCTTC. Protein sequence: CASSPDATGLLGYTF.

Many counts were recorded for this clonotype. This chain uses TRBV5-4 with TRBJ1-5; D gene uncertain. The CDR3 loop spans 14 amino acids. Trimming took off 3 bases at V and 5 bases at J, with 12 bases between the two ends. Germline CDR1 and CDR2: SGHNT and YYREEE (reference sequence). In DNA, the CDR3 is TGTGCCAGCAGCTATGGAATTCAGGATCAGCCCCAGCATTTT. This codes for CASSYGIQDQPQHF.

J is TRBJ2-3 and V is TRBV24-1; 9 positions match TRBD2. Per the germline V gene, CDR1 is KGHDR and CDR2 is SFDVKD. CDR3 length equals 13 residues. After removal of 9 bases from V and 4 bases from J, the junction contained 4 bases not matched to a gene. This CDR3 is CATSSGAPDTQYF. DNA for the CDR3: TGTGCCACCTCTAGCGGGGCTCCAGATACGCAGTATTTT.

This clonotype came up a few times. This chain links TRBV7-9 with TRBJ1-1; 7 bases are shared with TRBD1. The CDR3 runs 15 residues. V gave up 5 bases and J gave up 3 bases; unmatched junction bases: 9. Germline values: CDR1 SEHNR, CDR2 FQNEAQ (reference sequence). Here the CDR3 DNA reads TGTGCCAGCAGCAGAGACAGGGTGTCGGACACTGAAGCTTTCTTT. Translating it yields CASSRDRVSDTEAFF.